Here is one TCR beta chain with its context. Its antigen is unknown. The sample belongs to a study of blood T cells in healthy people across ages. Overall study results and limits: The study lacked donor CMV status, which possibly confounded expanded clonotype changes.

Through a sample-barcoded 5' primer and a J-beta primer mix, a second PCR was run for about 6 to 11 cycles. TCRdb redid the calling of the 5' RACE reads with MiXCR, one entry per CDR3 protein. The repertoire includes roughly 1,800,000 distinct CDR3 sequences, less than 50% of them detected once, and approximately 2.1% sits in the top ten. The CDR3 extends over 13 amino acids. Source material: blood. This receptor was identified in a woman aged 35 to 49 in good health. This rearrangement joins TRBV12-3 or TRBV12-4 to TRBJ2-7; D not certain. The J call may be faulty, since TRBJ2-5 better matches the DNA end. The CDR3 loop reads CASSVAPVETQYF. As DNA, the CDR3 is TGTGCCAGCAGTGTGGCCCCGGTGGAGACCCAGTACTTC.